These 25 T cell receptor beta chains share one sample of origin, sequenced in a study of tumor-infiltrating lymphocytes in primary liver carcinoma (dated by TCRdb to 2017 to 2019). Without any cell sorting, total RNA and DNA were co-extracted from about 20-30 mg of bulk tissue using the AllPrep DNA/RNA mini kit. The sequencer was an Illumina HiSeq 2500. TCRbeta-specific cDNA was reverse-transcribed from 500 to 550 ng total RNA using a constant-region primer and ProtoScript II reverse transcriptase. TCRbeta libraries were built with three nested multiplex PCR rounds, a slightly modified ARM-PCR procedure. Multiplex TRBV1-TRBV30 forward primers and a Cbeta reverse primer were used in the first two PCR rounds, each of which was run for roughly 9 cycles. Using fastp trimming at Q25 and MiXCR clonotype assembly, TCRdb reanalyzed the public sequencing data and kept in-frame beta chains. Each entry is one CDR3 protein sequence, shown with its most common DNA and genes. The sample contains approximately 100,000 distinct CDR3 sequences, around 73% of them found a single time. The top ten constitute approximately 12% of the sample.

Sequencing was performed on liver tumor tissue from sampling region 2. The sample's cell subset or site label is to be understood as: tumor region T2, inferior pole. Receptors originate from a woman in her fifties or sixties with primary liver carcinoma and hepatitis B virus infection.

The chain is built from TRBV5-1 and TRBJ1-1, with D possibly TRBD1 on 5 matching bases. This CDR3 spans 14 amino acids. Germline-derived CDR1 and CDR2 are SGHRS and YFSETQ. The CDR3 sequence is CANSLASGHTEAFF. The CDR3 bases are TGCGCTAACAGCTTGGCCTCAGGGCACACTGAAGCTTTCTTT.

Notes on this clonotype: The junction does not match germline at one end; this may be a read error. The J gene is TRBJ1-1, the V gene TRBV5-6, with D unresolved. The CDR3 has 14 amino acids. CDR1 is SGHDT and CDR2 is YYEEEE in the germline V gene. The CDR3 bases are TGTGCCAGCAGCTCGACTGGGTATAGCACTGAAGCTTCCTTT. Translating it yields CASSSTGYSTEASF.

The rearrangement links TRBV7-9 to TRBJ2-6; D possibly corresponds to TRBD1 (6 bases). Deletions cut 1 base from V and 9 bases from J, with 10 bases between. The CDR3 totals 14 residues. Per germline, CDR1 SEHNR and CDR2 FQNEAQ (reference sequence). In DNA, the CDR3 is TGTGCCAGCAGCTTAGTGAGGGGGATCAACGTCCTGACTTTC. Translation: CASSLVRGINVLTF.

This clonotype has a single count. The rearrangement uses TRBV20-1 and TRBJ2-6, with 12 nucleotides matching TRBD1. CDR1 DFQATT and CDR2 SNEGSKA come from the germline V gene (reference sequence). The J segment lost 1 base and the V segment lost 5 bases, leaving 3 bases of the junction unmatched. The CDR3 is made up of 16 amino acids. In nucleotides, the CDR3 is TGCAGTGCTCCGGGACAGGGGGCATCTGGGGCCAACGTCCTGACTTTC. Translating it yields CSAPGQGASGANVLTF.

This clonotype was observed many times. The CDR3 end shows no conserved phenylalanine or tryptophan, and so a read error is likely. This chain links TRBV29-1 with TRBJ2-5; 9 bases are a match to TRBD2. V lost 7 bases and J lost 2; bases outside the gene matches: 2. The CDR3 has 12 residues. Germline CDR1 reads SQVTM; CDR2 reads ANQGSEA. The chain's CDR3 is CSATSGQETQYL. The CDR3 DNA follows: TGCAGCGCGACTAGCGGACAAGAGACCCAGTACCTC.

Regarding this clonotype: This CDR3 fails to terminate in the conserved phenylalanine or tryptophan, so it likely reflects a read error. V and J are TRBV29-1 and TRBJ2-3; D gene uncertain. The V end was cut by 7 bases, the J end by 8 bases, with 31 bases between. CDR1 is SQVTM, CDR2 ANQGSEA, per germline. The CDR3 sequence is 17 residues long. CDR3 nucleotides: TGCAGCGCTGGGCAAACCCCGGACGGAAGCCTTGCAGGTACGCAGTATTCT. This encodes CSAGQTPDGSLAGTQYS.

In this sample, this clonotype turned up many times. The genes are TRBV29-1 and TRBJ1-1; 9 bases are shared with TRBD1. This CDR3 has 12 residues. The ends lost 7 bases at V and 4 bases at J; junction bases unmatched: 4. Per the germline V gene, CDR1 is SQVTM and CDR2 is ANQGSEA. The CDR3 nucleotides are TGCAGCGCCGCGACAGGGGGCACTGAAGCTTTCTTT. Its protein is CSAATGGTEAFF.

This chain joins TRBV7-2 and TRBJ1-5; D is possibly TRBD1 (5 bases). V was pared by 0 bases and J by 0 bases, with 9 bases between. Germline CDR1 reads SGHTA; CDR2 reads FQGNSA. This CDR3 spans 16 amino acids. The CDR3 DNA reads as TGTGCCAGCAGCTTAGCGGGGCCCCTTAGCAATCAGCCCCAGCATTTT. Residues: CASSLAGPLSNQPQHF.

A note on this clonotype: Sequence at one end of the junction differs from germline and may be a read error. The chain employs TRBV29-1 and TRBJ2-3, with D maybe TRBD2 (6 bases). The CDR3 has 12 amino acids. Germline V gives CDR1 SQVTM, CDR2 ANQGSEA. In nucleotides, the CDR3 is TGCAGCGCGACGACACCGGGAGATATGCAGTATTTC. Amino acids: CSATTPGDMQYF.

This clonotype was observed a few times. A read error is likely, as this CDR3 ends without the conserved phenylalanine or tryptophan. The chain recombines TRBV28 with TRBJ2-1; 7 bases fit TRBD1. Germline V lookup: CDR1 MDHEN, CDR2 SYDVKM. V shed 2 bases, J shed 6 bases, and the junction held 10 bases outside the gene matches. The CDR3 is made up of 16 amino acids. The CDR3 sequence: CASSLVGSGGFNEQFL. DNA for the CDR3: TGTGCCAGCAGTTTAGTTGGGTCAGGGGGTTTCAATGAGCAGTTCTTA.

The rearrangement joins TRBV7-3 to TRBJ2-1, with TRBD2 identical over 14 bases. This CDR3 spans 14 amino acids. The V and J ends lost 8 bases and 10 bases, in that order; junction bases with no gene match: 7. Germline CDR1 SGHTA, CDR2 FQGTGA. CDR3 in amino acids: CASGSRTSGGEQFF. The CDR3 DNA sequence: TGTGCCAGCGGCTCCAGGACTAGCGGGGGGGAGCAGTTCTTC.

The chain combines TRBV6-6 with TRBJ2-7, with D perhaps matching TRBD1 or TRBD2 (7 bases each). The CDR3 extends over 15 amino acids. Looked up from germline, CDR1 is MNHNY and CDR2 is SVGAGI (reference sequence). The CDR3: CASELAGGRAGEQYF. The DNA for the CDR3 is TGTGCAAGCGAACTTGCAGGGGGGAGGGCCGGCGAGCAGTACTTC.

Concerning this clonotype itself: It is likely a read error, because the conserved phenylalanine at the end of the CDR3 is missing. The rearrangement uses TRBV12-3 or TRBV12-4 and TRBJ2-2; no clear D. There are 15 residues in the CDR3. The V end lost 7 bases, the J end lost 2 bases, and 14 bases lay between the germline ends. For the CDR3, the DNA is TGTGCCAGCAAAGACGGATCTACTAACACCGGGGAGCTGTTTTCT. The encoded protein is CASKDGSTNTGELFS.

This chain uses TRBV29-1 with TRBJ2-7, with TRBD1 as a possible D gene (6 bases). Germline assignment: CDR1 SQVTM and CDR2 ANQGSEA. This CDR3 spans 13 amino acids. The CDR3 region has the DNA TGCAGTGCCGGCAGCCCCGGAACAGGGGAGCAGTACTTC. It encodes CSAGSPGTGEQYF.

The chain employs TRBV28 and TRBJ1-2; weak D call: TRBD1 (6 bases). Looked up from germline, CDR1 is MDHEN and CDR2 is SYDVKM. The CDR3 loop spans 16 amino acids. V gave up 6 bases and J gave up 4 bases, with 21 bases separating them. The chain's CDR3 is CASSPQIPAGVYGYTF. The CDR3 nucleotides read TGTGCCAGCAGCCCTCAAATCCCGGCAGGGGTCTATGGCTACACCTTC.

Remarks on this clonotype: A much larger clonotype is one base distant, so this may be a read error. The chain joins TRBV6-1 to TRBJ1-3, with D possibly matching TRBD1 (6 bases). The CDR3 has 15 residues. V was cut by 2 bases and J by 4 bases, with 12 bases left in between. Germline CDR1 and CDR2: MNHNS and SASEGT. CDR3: CASSELWGLGNTIYF. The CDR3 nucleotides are TGTGCCAGCAGTGAACTGTGGGGGCTCGGAAACACCATATATTTT.

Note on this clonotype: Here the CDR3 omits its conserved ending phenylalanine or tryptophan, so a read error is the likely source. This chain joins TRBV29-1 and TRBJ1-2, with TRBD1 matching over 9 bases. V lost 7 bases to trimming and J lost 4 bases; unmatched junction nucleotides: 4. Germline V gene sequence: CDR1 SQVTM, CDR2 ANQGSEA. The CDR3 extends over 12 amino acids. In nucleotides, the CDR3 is TGCAGCGCTGAGGACAGGGGCTATGGCTACACCCTA. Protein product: CSAEDRGYGYTL.

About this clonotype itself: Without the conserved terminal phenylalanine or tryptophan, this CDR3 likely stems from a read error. CDR3 in DNA: TGTGCCAGTAGCCCCGGGACAGTGGGCAACTACGAGCAGTACTTG. It translates to CASSPGTVGNYEQYL. The V call is TRBV11-3, the J call TRBJ2-7; 7 nucleotides agree with TRBD1. CDR1 and CDR2 from the germline V gene are SGHNT and YENEEA. This CDR3 comprises 15 residues. The trim removed 9 bases at V and 3 bases at J, leaving 14 bases unmatched.

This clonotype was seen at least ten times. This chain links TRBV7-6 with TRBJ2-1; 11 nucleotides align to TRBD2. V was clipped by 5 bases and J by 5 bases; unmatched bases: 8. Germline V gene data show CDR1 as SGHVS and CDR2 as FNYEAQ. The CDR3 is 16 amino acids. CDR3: CASSRAGTSGDNEQFF. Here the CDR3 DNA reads TGTGCCAGCAGCCGTGCGGGGACTAGCGGTGACAATGAGCAGTTCTTC.

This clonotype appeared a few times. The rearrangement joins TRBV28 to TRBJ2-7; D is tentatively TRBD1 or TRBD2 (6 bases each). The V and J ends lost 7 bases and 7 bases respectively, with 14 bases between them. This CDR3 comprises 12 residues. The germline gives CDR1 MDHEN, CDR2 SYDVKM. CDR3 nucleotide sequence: TGTGCCAGCACCGTCGGGGGCATAGAGCAGTACTTC. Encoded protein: CASTVGGIEQYF. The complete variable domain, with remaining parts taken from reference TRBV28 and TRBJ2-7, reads DVKVTQSSRYLVKRTGEKVFLECVQDMDHENMFWYRQDPGLGLRLIYFSYDVKMKEKGDIPEGYSVSREKKERFSLILESASTNQTSMYLCASTVGGIEQYFGPGTRLTVT.

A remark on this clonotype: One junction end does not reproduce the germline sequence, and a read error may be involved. The chain's CDR3 is CASSQVDSDQPQHF. The DNA of the CDR3 is TGTGCTAGCAGCCAAGTAGATAGCGATCAGCCCCAGCATTTT. The chain links TRBV4-2 to TRBJ1-5; D not certain. This CDR3 has 14 amino acids. Germline lookup yields CDR1 LGHNA and CDR2 YNFKEQ.

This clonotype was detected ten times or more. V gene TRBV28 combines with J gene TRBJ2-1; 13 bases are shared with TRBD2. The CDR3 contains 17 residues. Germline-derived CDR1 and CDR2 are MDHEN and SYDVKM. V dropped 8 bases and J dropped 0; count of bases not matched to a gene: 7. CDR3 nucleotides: TGTGCCAGCGGACAGACTAGCGGGAGGACCTCCTACAATGAGCAGTTCTTC. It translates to CASGQTSGRTSYNEQFF.

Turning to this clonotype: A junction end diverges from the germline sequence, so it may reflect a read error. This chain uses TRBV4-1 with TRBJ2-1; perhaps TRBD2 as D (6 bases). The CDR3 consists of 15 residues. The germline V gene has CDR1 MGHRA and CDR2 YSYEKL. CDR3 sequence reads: CVSSARLGEQNELFF. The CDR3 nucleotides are TGCGTCAGCAGCGCTCGACTAGGTGAACAGAATGAGCTGTTCTTC.

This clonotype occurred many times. Written as DNA, the CDR3 is TGTGCCAGCAGTTTAACCGGGACCACCGTCCAGCCCCAGCATTTT. Encoded protein: CASSLTGTTVQPQHF. The chain recombines TRBV6-5 with TRBJ1-5, with D maybe TRBD1 (5 bases). V gave up 4 bases and J gave up 7 bases, with 17 bases separating them. CDR1 MNHEY and CDR2 SVGAGI come from the germline V gene. The length of the CDR3 is 15 residues.

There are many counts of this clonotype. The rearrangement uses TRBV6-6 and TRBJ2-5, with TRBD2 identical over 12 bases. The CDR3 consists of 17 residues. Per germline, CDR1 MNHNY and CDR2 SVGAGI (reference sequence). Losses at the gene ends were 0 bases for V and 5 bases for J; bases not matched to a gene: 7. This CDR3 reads CASSYSASGRAGETQYF. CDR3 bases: TGTGCCAGCAGTTACTCTGCTAGCGGGAGGGCCGGGGAGACCCAGTACTTC.